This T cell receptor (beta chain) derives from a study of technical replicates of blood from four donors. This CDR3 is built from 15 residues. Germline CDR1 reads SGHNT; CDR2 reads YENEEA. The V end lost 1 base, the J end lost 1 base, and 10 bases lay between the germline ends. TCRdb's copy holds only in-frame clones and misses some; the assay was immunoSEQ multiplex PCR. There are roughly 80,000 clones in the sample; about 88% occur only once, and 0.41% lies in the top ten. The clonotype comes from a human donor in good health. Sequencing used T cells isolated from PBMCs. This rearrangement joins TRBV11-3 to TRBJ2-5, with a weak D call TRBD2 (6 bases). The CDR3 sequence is CASSLGGTVQETQYF. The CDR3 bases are TGTGCCAGCAGCTTAGGCGGGACTGTCCAAGAGACCCAGTACTTC.